This TCR beta chain was profiled in a study of vaccination and CD4 T cells after COVID-19. At the level of the study: Convalescent patients, SARS-CoV-2 positive by nasal swab PCR, comprised some 10 mild cases and one severe case. The control cultures got either a CEFX pool, an HIV-1 Nef pool, or no peptide at all.

Concerning this clonotype: Its matching antigen is unknown. One junction end does not reproduce the germline sequence, and a read error may be involved.

Specified treatment: roughly 10-day PBMC culture with coronavirus spike peptide pools or control peptides (ViraFEST assay). Via ViraFEST, peptide pools expanded antigen-specific T cells before TCR sequencing. The CDR3 extends over 17 amino acids. Cultured CD4+ T-cell DNA underwent Oncomine TCR Beta short-read sequencing. Each CDR3 protein is one row after TCRdb ran MiXCR on the PCR reads. Of almost 20,000 distinct CDR3 sequences in the sample, around 42% were seen once. Sequencing used CD4+ T cells from blood, cultured in vitro, obtained after SARS-CoV-2 vaccination. The clonotype comes from a human donor who had recovered from COVID-19. The J gene is TRBJ2-5, the V gene TRBV5-3; 13 bases line up with TRBD2. TRBV5-3 counts as an open reading frame of uncertain function. The CDR3 spells CASSLRLAGGRGETQYF. The CDR3 region has the DNA TGTGCCAGCAGCTTGCGACTAGCGGGAGGAAGGGGGGAGACCCAGTACTTC.